This T cell receptor beta chain was found in a study of cytomegalovirus exposure and HLA in healthy donors. This clone turned up a few times. Its target is not known. Study-level findings and limits: Per a later analysis, HLA-associated TCR beta chains showed more clonal expansion than other, equally common TCR beta chains.

Amplification used 60 Vbeta primers and 13 Jbeta primers. The data were produced by immunoSEQ multiplex PCR, yet TCRdb's version contains in-frame clones alone and is incomplete. The table has under 200,000 clones, 77% seen once. This CDR3 region has 15 residues. Trimming took 2 bases from V and 5 from J, leaving 13 bases between them. Germline V gene data show CDR1 as MNHNS and CDR2 as SASEGT. The sequence was collected from a male donor in good health and CMV-seropositive. Material: PBMCs. The genes are TRBV6-1 and TRBJ1-5; D is possibly TRBD1 (5 bases). The CDR3 region is CASSEWGRTDQPQHF. The CDR3 nucleotides are TGTGCCAGCAGTGAATGGGGCAGGACGGATCAGCCCCAGCATTTT.